The present T cell receptor beta chain was sequenced within a study of blood T cell repertoires in COVID-19. The wider study: Italy, Spain and the United States were the sources of the convalescent and acute COVID-19 samples. T cells, B-cell-depleted T cells, or PBMCs supplied cDNA or gDNA.

Per the study methods: Nucleated cell counts were estimated from reference gene primer amplification. Sequencing was performed with immunoSEQ multiplex PCR; in TCRdb, only in-frame clones are kept and a portion is missing. D and trimming come from the DNA, and the V and J calls and clone size come from that table. This table has about 260,000 clones, around nine tenths appearing once. The CDR3 sequence is 14 residues long. Germline CDR1 MNHEY, CDR2 SVGEGT. The V end lost 6 bases, the J end lost 0 bases, and 12 bases lay between the germline ends. The rearrangement uses TRBV6-2 or TRBV6-3 and TRBJ2-7; a possible D gene is TRBD1 (5 bases). The sequenced material came from peripheral blood. This sequence was found in a man aged 40-49 years who had recovered from COVID-19. The CDR3 region is CASSPQVYSYEQYF. CDR3 nucleotide sequence: TGTGCCAGCAGCCCACAGGTGTACTCCTACGAGCAGTACTTC.